This TCR beta chain originates from a study of CD8+ T cells in alopecia areata. Germline V gene sequence: CDR1 SNHLY, CDR2 FYNNEI. V shed 6 bases and J 5 bases; nucleotides not matched to a gene: 9. The CDR3 has 15 amino acids. Treatment: oral pan-JAK inhibitor, 5-10 mg twice daily. A remark on this clone: Its specificity is not known.

Study conclusions and caveats: Numerous clones, expanded in lesions, remained in scalp and blood during tofacitinib. Significant decreases in scalp clonality and expanded CD8+ clones followed tofacitinib treatment. Affected scalp, especially in alopecia totalis/universalis, had a higher clonality than normal scalp did.

Following extraction, RNA underwent reverse transcription to cDNA, which served as the sequencing template. Generated by immunoSEQ multiplex PCR, the TCRdb table keeps only in-frame clones and is missing some. This table holds 270,000 or so clones, 58% found once. V usage is TRBV2 and J usage is TRBJ2-5; TRBD1 matches 10 bases. Material: CD4+ T cells sorted from blood, obtained at week 24, from a patient treated with tofacitinib. The sequence was collected from a human donor with alopecia areata. The CDR3, as DNA: TGTGCCAGCAGCCAAGACAGGGGGCTGGGGGAGACCCAGTACTTC. Translating gives CASSQDRGLGETQYF.